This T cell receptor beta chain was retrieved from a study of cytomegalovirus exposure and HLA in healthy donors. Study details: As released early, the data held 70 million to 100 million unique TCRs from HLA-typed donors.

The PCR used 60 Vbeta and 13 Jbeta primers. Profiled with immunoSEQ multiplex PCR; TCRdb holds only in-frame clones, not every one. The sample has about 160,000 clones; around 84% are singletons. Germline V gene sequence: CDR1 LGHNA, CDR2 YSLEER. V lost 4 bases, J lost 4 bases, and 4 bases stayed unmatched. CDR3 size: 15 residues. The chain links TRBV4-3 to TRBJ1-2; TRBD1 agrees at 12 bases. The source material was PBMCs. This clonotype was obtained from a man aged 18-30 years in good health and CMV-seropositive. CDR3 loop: CASSPGTGGSYGYTF. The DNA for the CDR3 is TGCGCCAGCAGCCCAGGGACAGGGGGCAGCTATGGCTACACCTTC.